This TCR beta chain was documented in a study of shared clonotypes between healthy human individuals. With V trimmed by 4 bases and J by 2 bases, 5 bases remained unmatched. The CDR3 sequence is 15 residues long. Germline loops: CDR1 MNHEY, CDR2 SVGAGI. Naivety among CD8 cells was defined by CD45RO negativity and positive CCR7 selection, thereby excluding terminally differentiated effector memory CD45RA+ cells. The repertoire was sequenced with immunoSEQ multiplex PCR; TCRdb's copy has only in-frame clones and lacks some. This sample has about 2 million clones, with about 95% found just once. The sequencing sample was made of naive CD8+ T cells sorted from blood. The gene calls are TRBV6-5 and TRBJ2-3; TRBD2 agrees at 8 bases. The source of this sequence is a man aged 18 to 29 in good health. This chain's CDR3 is CASSSSGLVTDTQYF. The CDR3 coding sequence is TGTGCCAGCAGTTCCTCGGGACTAGTCACAGATACGCAGTATTTT.